The 6 T cell receptor beta chains in this list originate from one sample, sequenced in a study of T-cell memory formation after mild COVID-19. TCRdb re-called the 5' RACE reads through MiXCR, storing one row per CDR3 protein. The data hold hundreds of thousands of distinct CDR3 sequences, with about 17% observed a single time. Sequenced sample: PBMCs or a T cell subset sorted from them (not recorded which). These receptors were obtained from a young man who had mild COVID-19 (a few samples of this study predate the infection). Cell type and time point are not known.

This clonotype was seen a handful of times. The CDR3 loop is CAINGAGEAFF. The CDR3, as DNA: TGTGCCATCAACGGAGCAGGTGAAGCTTTCTTT. The genes are TRBV10-3 and TRBJ1-1, with D uncertain. The CDR3 has 11 residues. Germline V gives CDR1 ENHRY, CDR2 SYGVKD. V was clipped by 7 bases and J by 7 bases, with 10 bases between them.

This clonotype was found many times. The chain has TRBV10-3 and TRBJ1-5; D is possibly TRBD1 (5 bases). This CDR3 has 14 amino acids. Germline-derived CDR1 and CDR2 are ENHRY and SYGVKD. Trimming stripped 4 bases from V and 7 bases from J, with 14 bases between. Here the CDR3 reads CAISGLRAGQPQHF. The CDR3 DNA sequence: TGTGCCATCAGTGGACTCAGGGCGGGCCAGCCCCAGCATTTT.

Only a few counts were recorded for this clonotype. CDR3 in DNA: TGTGCCAGCAGTTTTGGGGTATCCTACGAGCAGTACTTC. It encodes CASSFGVSYEQYF. The chain links TRBV12-3 or TRBV12-4 to TRBJ2-7; D ambiguous. The CDR3 is 13 residues long. The V gene lost 3 bases and the J gene lost 1 base, with 7 bases spanning the gap.

The rearrangement uses TRBV4-1 and TRBJ2-2; a possible D gene is TRBD2 (6 bases). The length of the CDR3 is 15 residues. Germline V gene lookup returns CDR1 MGHRA and CDR2 YSYEKL. V lost 7 bases, J lost 2 bases, and 14 bases lay in between. The CDR3 DNA sequence: TGCGCCAGCAACCCGCGGGGTACTAACACCGGGGAGCTGTTTTTT. Amino acids: CASNPRGTNTGELFF.

The V gene is TRBV7-8, the J gene TRBJ1-1, with D possibly being TRBD1 (6 bases). V lost 4 bases, J lost 5 bases, and 11 bases lay in between. CDR1 SGHVS and CDR2 FQNEAQ come from the germline V gene. The CDR3 covers 13 residues. The CDR3 bases are TGTGCCAGCAGCTCGGGGGGGCGAACTGAAGCTTTCTTT. Its protein product is CASSSGGRTEAFF.

The chain recombines TRBV12-5 with TRBJ2-2, with D perhaps TRBD2 (5 bases). Germline assignment: CDR1 LGHNT and CDR2 FRNRAP. The CDR3 is made up of 13 amino acids. Trimming pared 3 bases from V and 6 bases from J, leaving 8 bases between. The CDR3 reads CASGFEGAGELFF. DNA of the CDR3: TGTGCTAGTGGTTTCGAGGGAGCCGGGGAGCTGTTTTTT.